These T cell receptor beta chains were read from a single sample in a study of CD8+ T cells in alopecia areata. TCRdb's copy holds only in-frame clones and misses some; the assay was immunoSEQ multiplex PCR. The sample holds about 250,000 clones, 60% seen once. Sample: CD4+ T cells sorted from blood, taken around week 53, from a patient treated with tofacitinib. These receptors were collected from a human donor with alopecia areata. Each CDR3 is given with its conserved first and last residue. The D gene is left open where the match is weak. Clone size, where shown, is once, few, many, or a class for clones that have expanded.

TGTGCCAGCAGTGTAGGGGATCAGCCCCAGCATTTT CASSVGDQPQHF . TRBV2 . TRBJ1-5
TGTGCCGCCGCGGACCCGCAGCAGAGCACAGATACGCAGTATTTT CAAADPQQSTDTQYF . TRBV10-3 few TRBJ2-3
TGTGCCATCAGGCTTAGCGGGGCGGCCTACGAGCAGTACTTC CAIRLSGAAYEQYF TRBD2 TRBV10-3 few TRBJ2-7
TGTGCCTGGACCGGGCGAGGTTGGGGGGCGCAGGGTTATGGCTACACCTTC CAWTGRGWGAQGYGYTF . TRBV30 . TRBJ1-2
TGTGCCTGGAGTAGGGCCGCGTCACCCCTCCACTTT CAWSRAASPLHF . TRBV30 . TRBJ1-6
TGTGCCAGCTCACCAAGGGCCACCGGGGAGCTGTTTTTT CASSPRATGELFF . TRBV18 . TRBJ2-2
TGCGCCAGCAGTGGCAGGGGGAAGCAAGAGACCCAGTACTTC CASSGRGKQETQYF TRBD1 TRBV10-1 once TRBJ2-5
TGCGCCAGCAGCTTAGAGGGACAGGCGAATTCACCCCTCCACTTT CASSLEGQANSPLHF TRBD1 TRBV5-1 . TRBJ1-6
TGTGCCAGCAGTTTATTGGCAGGGATCAATTCACCCCTCCACTTT CASSLLAGINSPLHF . TRBV27 . TRBJ1-6
TGCAGCGGGAGGGGGGGAGCGAACACTGAAGCTTTCTTT CSGRGGANTEAFF . TRBV29-1 . TRBJ1-1
TGTGCTTCTACAGGGCGTTCCTATAATTCACCCCTCCACTTT CASTGRSYNSPLHF . TRBV30 . TRBJ1-6
TGTGCCAGCAGCGCCCCCCAGGGTGCTAACTACAATGAGCAGTTCTTC CASSAPQGANYNEQFF . TRBV9 few TRBJ2-1
TGTGCCAGCAGCCGGACGCCCTCTGGAAACACCATATATTTT CASSRTPSGNTIYF . TRBV9 few TRBJ1-3
TGCGCCAGCAGCTTGGATAGGACTGGCGAGCAGTACTTC CASSLDRTGEQYF . TRBV5-1 . TRBJ2-7
TGTGCCAGCAATAGCGGGGGGGCATCCTACGAGCAGTACTTC CASNSGGASYEQYF TRBD2 TRBV6-1 once TRBJ2-7
TGTGCCACCAGCAGAGATGGGACAGACGAGCAGTACTTC CATSRDGTDEQYF TRBD1 TRBV15 few TRBJ2-7
TGCGCCAGCAGCCCCTCGGCCTTTTTGGAGACCCAGTACTTC CASSPSAFLETQYF . TRBV4-1 . TRBJ2-5
TGCAGCGCCCGTCGGGGGAGCTCCCAAGAGACCCAGTACTTC CSARRGSSQETQYF . TRBV29-1 few TRBJ2-5
TGCGCCAGCAGCCAAGGGACAGGTTCCTCCTCTGGGGCCAACGTCCTGACTTTC CASSQGTGSSSGANVLTF TRBD1 TRBV4-1 . TRBJ2-6